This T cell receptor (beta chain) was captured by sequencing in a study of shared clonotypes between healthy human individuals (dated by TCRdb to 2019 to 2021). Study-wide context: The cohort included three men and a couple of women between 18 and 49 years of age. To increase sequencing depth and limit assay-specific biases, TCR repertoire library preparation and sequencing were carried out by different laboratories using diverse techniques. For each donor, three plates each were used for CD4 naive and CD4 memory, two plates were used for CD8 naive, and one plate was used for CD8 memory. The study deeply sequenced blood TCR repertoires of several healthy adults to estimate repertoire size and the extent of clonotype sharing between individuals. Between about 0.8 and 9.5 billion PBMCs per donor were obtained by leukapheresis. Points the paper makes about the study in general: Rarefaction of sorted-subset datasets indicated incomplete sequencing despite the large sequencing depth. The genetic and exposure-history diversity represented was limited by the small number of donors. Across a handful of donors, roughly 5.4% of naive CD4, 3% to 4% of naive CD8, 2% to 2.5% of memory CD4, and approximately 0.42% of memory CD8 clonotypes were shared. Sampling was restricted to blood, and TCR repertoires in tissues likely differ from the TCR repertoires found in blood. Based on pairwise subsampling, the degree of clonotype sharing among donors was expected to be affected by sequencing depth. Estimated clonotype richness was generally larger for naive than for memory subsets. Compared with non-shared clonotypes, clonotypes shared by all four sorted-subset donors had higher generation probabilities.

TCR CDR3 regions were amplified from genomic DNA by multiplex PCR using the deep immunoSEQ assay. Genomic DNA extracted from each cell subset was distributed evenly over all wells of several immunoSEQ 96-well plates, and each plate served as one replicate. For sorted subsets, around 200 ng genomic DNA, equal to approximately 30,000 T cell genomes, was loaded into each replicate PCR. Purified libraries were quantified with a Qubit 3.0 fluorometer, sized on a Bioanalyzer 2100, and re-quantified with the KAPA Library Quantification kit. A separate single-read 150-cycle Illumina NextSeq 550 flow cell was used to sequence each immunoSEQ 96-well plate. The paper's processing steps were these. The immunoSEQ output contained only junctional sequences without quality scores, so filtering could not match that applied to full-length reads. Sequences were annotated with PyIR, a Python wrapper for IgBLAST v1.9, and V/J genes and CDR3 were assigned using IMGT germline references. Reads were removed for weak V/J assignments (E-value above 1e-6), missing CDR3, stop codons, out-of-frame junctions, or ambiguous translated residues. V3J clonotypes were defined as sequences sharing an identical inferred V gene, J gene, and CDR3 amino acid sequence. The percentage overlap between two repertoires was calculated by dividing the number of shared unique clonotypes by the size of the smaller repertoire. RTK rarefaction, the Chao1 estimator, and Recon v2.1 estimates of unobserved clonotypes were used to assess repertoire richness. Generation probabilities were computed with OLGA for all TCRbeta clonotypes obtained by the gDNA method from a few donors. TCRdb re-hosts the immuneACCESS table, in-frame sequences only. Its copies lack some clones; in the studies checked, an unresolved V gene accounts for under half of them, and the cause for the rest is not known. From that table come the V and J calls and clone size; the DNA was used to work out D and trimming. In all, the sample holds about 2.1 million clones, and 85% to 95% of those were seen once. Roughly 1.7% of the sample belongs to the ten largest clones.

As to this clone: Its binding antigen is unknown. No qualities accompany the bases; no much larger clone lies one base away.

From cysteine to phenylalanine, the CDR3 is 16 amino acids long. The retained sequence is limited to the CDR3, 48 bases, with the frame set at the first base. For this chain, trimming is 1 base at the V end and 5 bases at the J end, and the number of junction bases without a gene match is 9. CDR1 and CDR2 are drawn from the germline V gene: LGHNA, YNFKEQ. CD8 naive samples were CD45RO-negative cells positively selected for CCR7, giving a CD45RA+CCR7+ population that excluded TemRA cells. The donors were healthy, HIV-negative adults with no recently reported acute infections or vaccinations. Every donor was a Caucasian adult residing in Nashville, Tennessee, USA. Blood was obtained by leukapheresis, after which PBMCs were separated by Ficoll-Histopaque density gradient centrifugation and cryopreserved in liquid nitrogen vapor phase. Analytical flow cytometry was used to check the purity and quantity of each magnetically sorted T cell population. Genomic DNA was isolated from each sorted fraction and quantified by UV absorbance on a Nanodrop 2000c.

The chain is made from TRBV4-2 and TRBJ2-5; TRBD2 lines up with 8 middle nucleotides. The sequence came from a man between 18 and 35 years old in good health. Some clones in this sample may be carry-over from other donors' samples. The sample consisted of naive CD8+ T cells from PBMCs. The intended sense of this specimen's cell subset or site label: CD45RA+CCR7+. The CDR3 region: CASSQVLSGGDETQYF. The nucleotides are TGTGCCAGCAGCCAAGTACTCTCGGGAGGGGACGAGACCCAGTACTTC.